This T cell receptor beta chain was identified in a study of CD8+CD57+ T cells in acquired aplastic anemia (dated by TCRdb to between 2018 and 2020). With regard to the full study: DNA extracted from sorted CD4+ and CD8+ cells had a mean of about 3.3 ug, with a range of roughly 0.18 to 27.4 ug. Healthy donor samples averaged about 10 million reads for CD4+ and approximately 11 million for CD8+ cells.

In the germline V gene (reference sequence), CDR1 corresponds to LNHNV and CDR2 to YYDKDF. Reading from cysteine to phenylalanine, the CDR3 counts 15 amino acids. Of all the DNA, just the CDR3 is kept, 45 bases in frame from base 1. V lost 2 bases and J lost 2 bases, and the count of bases not matched to a germline gene is 3. In this study, sorted CD4+ and CD8+ T cells from the blood of healthy subjects and of severe aplastic anemia patients had their TCR repertoires deep-sequenced. Ficoll-Paque density gradient centrifugation was used to isolate peripheral blood mononuclear cells. CD4+ and CD8+ T cells were sorted by FACS or magnetic beads before DNA extraction. What the work shows at the level of the full study, not this receptor alone: CD8+ Simpson's diversity did not differ significantly between patients and healthy controls (P=0.060). Around 30 CD8+ CDR3 sequences were found in both patients and controls but appeared to be highly expressed in patients and within the immunodominant clones of the patients.

This clonotype has a handful of counts. There is no known antigen for this receptor. Base qualities are not recorded, but no much larger clone differs from it by a single base. Profiling of TCR beta VDJ combinations and CDR3 sequences used genomic DNA as the template. TCR repertoire sequencing was run on an Illumina HiSeq 2000. Per the source publication's procedure: TRBV/TRBJ rearrangement plots, CDR3 size and DJ length profiles, and Simpson's diversity index were used to evaluate the repertoires. The most abundant DNA sequence in the deep sequencing data was defined as the immunodominant clone. CDR3 amino acid sequences were screened for sharing across subjects and were compared with published repertoires and the VDJdb database. TCRdb took the public reads, trimmed them with fastp at Q25, ran MiXCR for clone calling and kept in-frame beta chains. When rows share a CDR3 protein, they turn into one entry using the most common DNA and genes. These V and J calls rely on TCRdb rather than the paper's analysis. The sample table records about 210,000 distinct CDR3 sequences; around 32% of these occur just once. Clones ranked in the top ten supply around 1.1% of the sample.

This clonotype was sampled from a human donor in good health, serving as a control. Recombination linked TRBV15 to TRBJ2-7, with 10 middle bases fitting TRBD1. Material: sorted CD4+, CD8+, or CD8+CD57+ T cells (not recorded which) from PBMCs. The sequenced DNA is TGTGCCACCAGCAGATCGGGACAGGGGACCTACGAGCAGTACTTC. Translated, this gives CATSRSGQGTYEQYF. When the CDR3 is completed using the reference TRBV15 and TRBJ2-7 genes on either side, the full variable domain is DAMVIQNPRYQVTQFGKPVTLSCSQTLNHNVMYWYQQKSSQAPKLLFHYYDKDFNNEADTPDNFQSRRPNTSFCFLDIRSPGLGDTAMYLCATSRSGQGTYEQYFGPGTRLTVT.